This T cell receptor (beta chain) stems from a study of blood T cell repertoires in COVID-19 (dated by TCRdb to 2019 to 2021). Regarding the complete study: Samples covering the acute and convalescent phases of COVID-19 were provided by collaborators in the United States, Italy and Spain. The material from the prospective study consisted of cDNA or gDNA derived from T cells, B-cell-depleted T cells, or PBMCs. Subjects who had been exposed to COVID-19, were actively infected with it, or had recovered from it provided the deeply sampled blood TCRbeta repertoires that made up the dataset. The repertoires were released in a freely available public database intended as a resource for research on the immune response to SARS-CoV-2. The samples were drawn from the first 160 participants of the ongoing ImmuneRACE study and from over a thousand subjects provided by 6 global collaborators. Nearly every sample came with metadata listing a de-identified subject ID, COVID-19 status, age in years and sex. Where available, HLA class I and class II types were taken from metadata supplied by the sample provider and were not determined by assay-based typing. What the study reported, not specific to this receptor: Clinical and demographic metadata were provided uncurated, with the amount varying by source and participant.

Germline trimming amounts to 0 bases on V and 4 bases on J, with 6 as the count of junction bases outside the gene matches. The CDR3 runs 16 residues from the cysteine to the phenylalanine. The DNA shown is the 48-base CDR3, in frame from base 1. From a lookup of the germline V gene, CDR1 and CDR2 are SGHRS and YFSETQ. The immunoSEQ Assay, a bias-controlled multiplex PCR, was used to amplify TCRbeta CDR3 regions from genomic DNA. On the authors' methods: The number of nucleated cells in each sample was estimated from the amplification of reference gene primers within the assay. Sequence reads were collapsed and filtered to measure the absolute abundance of every unique TCRbeta CDR3 rearrangement. For each sample, productive Simpson clonality was calculated by taking the square root of Simpson's diversity index across productive rearrangements. The source is immuneACCESS, and TCRdb retained only in-frame sequences with V and J called. Part of the clones is not carried over; for the studies checked, unresolved V genes explain less than half of this, and the remainder is unexplained. Clone size and V and J calls were adopted from that table, with D and trimming inferred from the DNA. The sample data list some 270,000 clones, and 75% to 90% of these were observed just once. 1.7% of the sample rests with the top ten.

Enrolling through a virtual design, the prospective study's participants ranged in age from about 18 to 89 years and lived across around 25 United States geographic areas. In the prospective study, cohorts were assigned on the basis of participant-reported clinical history obtained from a screening survey and a study questionnaire. Recovered participants in ImmuneRACE Cohort 3 were defined as having two consecutive negative NP/OP PCR tests, clearance from a healthcare professional, or resolution of symptoms. Each participant in the prospective study had whole blood, serum and a nasopharyngeal or oropharyngeal swab collected by mobile phlebotomists. Participants in the prospective study had the option to provide additional blood draws and questionnaires over an approximately two-month period. Before DNA extraction, prospective study blood samples were shipped either frozen or at room temperature.

With regard to this clone: This clone's antigen is unknown. No much larger clonotype is one base removed from it; base qualities were not supplied.

Sequencing was carried out using PBMCs or T cells enriched from blood (not recorded which). This chain is built from TRBV5-1 and TRBJ2-2, with TRBD2 matching 7 junction bases. The clonotype originates from a woman aged 40 to 55 who had recovered from COVID-19. The DNA is TGCGCCAGCAGCTTGGACGGGCGGGAGTCCACCGGGGAGCTGTTTTTT. It codes for CASSLDGRESTGELFF.